This is a list of T cell receptor beta chains from one sample in a study of blood T cell repertoires in COVID-19. Assay: immunoSEQ multiplex PCR; the TCRdb copy retains only in-frame clones and omits some. Among about 180,000 clones listed, approximately 88% were seen once. Specimen: peripheral blood. All receptors derive from a woman in her thirties with acute or convalescent COVID-19. CDR3s include the opening cysteine and the closing phenylalanine or tryptophan. D genes are given only for firm matches. Size is omitted from some rows. Given values are once, few, many or a class for expanded clones.

size,V,D,J,CDR3,DNA
.,TRBV5-4,.,TRBJ1-1,CASSQGMNTEAFF,TGTGCCAGCAGCCAGGGAATGAACACTGAAGCTTTCTTT
.,TRBV12-5,.,TRBJ2-1,CASGLEPQNEQFF,TGTGCTAGTGGTTTGGAACCCCAGAATGAGCAGTTCTTC
.,TRBV2,.,TRBJ2-5,CASSPLSEVETQYF,TGTGCCAGCTCCCCTCTTAGTGAGGTCGAGACCCAGTACTTC
.,TRBV2,TRBD1,TRBJ2-7,CASLGQGDEQYF,TGTGCCAGCCTAGGACAGGGCGACGAGCAGTACTTC
once,TRBV30,.,TRBJ2-7,CAWSVGLAYEQYF,TGTGCCTGGAGTGTGGGGCTTGCCTACGAGCAGTACTTC
.,TRBV28,.,TRBJ2-5,CASSSPNRARETQYF,TGTGCCAGCAGTTCACCGAACAGGGCCAGGGAGACCCAGTACTTC
.,TRBV28,.,TRBJ1-1,CASSLSTEAFF,TGTGCCAGCAGTTTGAGCACTGAAGCTTTCTTT
.,TRBV7-6,.,TRBJ1-5,CASSLGGRNQPQHF,TGTGCCAGCAGCCTAGGCGGTAGGAATCAGCCCCAGCATTTT
.,TRBV15,.,TRBJ2-5,CATSRVRGFETQYF,TGTGCCACCAGCAGAGTCCGGGGTTTCGAGACCCAGTACTTC
.,TRBV11-3,TRBD2,TRBJ2-5,CASSLGTGGETQYF,TGTGCCAGCAGCTTGGGAACGGGGGGGGAGACCCAGTACTTC
.,TRBV3-1/TRBV3-2,TRBD2,TRBJ2-1,CASSRSGTNEQFF,TGTGCCAGCAGTCGTAGCGGGACGAATGAGCAGTTCTTC
.,TRBV7-2,.,TRBJ1-2,CASSEARYGYTF,TGTGCCAGCAGCGAGGCCCGCTATGGCTACACCTTC
.,TRBV12-3/TRBV12-4,.,TRBJ2-3,CASSQMSTDTQYF,TGTGCCAGCAGCCAGATGTCTACAGATACGCAGTATTTT
.,TRBV19,.,TRBJ2-3,CASSKISATDTQYF,TGTGCCAGTAGTAAAATTAGCGCCACAGATACGCAGTATTTT
.,TRBV2,TRBD2,TRBJ2-1,CASSREGSNEQFF,TGTGCCAGCTCGCGGGAGGGGTCCAATGAGCAGTTCTTC
.,TRBV15,.,TRBJ1-3,CATSRGRSHSGNTIYF,TGTGCCACCAGCAGAGGTCGGTCTCACTCTGGAAACACCATATATTTT